The rows below give T cell receptor beta chains drawn from one sample of a study of blood T cells in healthy people across ages. TCRdb used MiXCR to reprocess the 5' RACE reads, holding one entry per CDR3 protein. The sample lists about 800,000 distinct CDR3 sequences; about 45% were seen once. Source material: blood. All receptors derive from a man older than 75 in good health. The CDR3 runs from the conserved cysteine through the conserved F or W. The D gene is left open where the match is weak. Part of the rows lack a size; the others show once, few, many or a class for expanded clones.

size	D	V	J	DNA	CDR3
.	.	TRBV7-9	TRBJ2-1	TGTGCCAGCAGCTTAGCTGTAGCCCTCAATGAGCAGTTCTTC	CASSLAVALNEQFF
few	TRBD1	TRBV15	TRBJ2-1	TGTGCCACCAGCTCACGGGACAGGGGCAATGAGCAGTTCTTC	CATSSRDRGNEQFF
.	TRBD2	TRBV6-5	TRBJ2-7	TGTGCCAGCAGCTCCTCCGGACTAGCGGGAGGGAGCTCCTACAATGAGCAGTACTTC	CASSSSGLAGGSSYNEQYF
.	TRBD2	TRBV7-2	TRBJ2-1	TGTGCCAGCAACCGTTCTAGCGGGGGAGCGGGGAATGAGCAGTTCTTC	CASNRSSGGAGNEQFF
.	TRBD2	TRBV7-2	TRBJ2-3	TGTGCCAGCAGCTTATTTGCTAGCGGGGATCCTAGCACAGATACGCAGTATTTT	CASSLFASGDPSTDTQYF
medium-sized	.	TRBV7-9	TRBJ2-1	TGTGCCAGCAGCTTAGTCCAGGGCTACTACAATGAGCAGTTCTTC	CASSLVQGYYNEQFF
.	.	TRBV10-3	TRBJ2-6	TGTGCCATCAGTGAGTCCGGACAGCTAATCTCTGGGGCCAACGTCCTGACTTTC	CAISESGQLISGANVLTF
few	.	TRBV6-6	TRBJ1-4	TGTGCCAGCAGCCGTGACAGCCCAACTAATGAAAAACTGTTTTTT	CASSRDSPTNEKLFF
few	.	TRBV7-2	TRBJ2-7	TGTGCCAGCAGCCCTGGACGGAGCTCCTACGAGCAGTACTTC	CASSPGRSSYEQYF
many	.	TRBV5-1	TRBJ2-7	TGCGCCAGCAGCGCCGCGGGTGTATCCTACGAGCAGTACTTC	CASSAAGVSYEQYF
.	.	TRBV30	TRBJ1-2	TGTGCCTGGAGTAGCGCGGGGGTCTATGGCTACACCTTC	CAWSSAGVYGYTF
few	.	TRBV7-2	TRBJ2-5	TGTGCCAGCAGCTCGTATAGAGAACAAGAGACCCAGTACTTC	CASSSYREQETQYF
.	.	TRBV21-1	TRBJ2-3	TGTGCCAGCAGCAGGTTTCAAGCGGGGGAGGTTTGGGGCACAGATACGCAGTATTTT	CASSRFQAGEVWGTDTQYF
.	.	TRBV7-2	TRBJ1-4	TGTGCCAGCAGCGCCCCCGGGACGGATAATGAAAAACTGTTTTTT	CASSAPGTDNEKLFF
few	.	TRBV2	TRBJ2-5	TGTGCCAGCAGTGAAGCCGCAGGGGAGCGAGAGACCCAGTACTTC	CASSEAAGERETQYF
.	TRBD2	TRBV20-1	TRBJ2-5	TGCAGTGCTAGAGATCCCACTAGCGGGGAGACCCAGTACTTC	CSARDPTSGETQYF
few	.	TRBV4-3	TRBJ2-5	TGCGCCAGCAGCCAAGTTCGAGGGAATGGTGAGACCCAGTACTTC	CASSQVRGNGETQYF
.	TRBD1	TRBV13	TRBJ2-3	TGTGCCAGCAGCTTTATTAACAGGGGGCCCACAGATACGCAGTATTTT	CASSFINRGPTDTQYF
few	.	TRBV30	TRBJ2-3	TGTGCCTGGAGTGTAATGGTCGGCACAGATACGCAGTATTTT	CAWSVMVGTDTQYF
.	.	TRBV7-9	TRBJ2-3	TGTGCCAGCAAGGATTTCACAGATACGCAGTATTTT	CASKDFTDTQYF
few	.	TRBV28	TRBJ2-3	TGTGCCAGCAGTCCATCTGGGAGGATGTCTGATACGCAGTATTTT	CASSPSGRMSDTQYF
.	TRBD2	TRBV6-1	TRBJ2-1	TGTGCCAGCAGTGACACGGGAGGGTCCTACAATGAGCAGTTCTTC	CASSDTGGSYNEQFF
.	TRBD2	TRBV20-1	TRBJ2-1	TGCAGTGCGGATAGCGGGGGGGATAATGAGCAGTTCTTC	CSADSGGDNEQFF